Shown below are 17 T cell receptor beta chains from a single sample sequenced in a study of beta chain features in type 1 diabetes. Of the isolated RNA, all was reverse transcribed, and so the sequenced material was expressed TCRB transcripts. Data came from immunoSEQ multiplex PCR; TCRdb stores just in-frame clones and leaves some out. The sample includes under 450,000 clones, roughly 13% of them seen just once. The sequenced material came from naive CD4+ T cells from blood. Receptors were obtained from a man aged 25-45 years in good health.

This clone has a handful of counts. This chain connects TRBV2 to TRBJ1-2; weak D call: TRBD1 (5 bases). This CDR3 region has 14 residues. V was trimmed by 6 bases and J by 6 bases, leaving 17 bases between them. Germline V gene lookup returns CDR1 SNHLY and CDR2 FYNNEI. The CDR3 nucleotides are TGTGCCAGCAGAGACAGCTTCTCCGGGGATGGCTACACCTTC. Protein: CASRDSFSGDGYTF. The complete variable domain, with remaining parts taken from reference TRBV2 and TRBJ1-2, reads EPEVTQTPSHQVTQMGQEVILRCVPISNHLYFYWYRQILGQKVEFLVSFYNNEISEKSEIFDDQFSVERPDGSNFTLKIRSTKLEDSAMYFCASRDSFSGDGYTFGSGTRLTVV.

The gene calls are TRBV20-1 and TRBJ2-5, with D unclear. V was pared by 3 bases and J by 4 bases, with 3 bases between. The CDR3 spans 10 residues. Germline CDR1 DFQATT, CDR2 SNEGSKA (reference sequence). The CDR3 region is CSARAETQYF. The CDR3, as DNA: TGCAGTGCTAGGGCAGAGACCCAGTACTTC.

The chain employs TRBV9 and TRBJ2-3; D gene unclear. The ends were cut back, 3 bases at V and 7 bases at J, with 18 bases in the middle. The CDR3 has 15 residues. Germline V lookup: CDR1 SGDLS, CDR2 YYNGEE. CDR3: CASSAIGTKVNTQYF. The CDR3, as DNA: TGTGCCAGCAGCGCCATCGGCACCAAGGTGAATACGCAGTATTTT. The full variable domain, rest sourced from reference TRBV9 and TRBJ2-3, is DSGVTQTPKHLITATGQRVTLRCSPRSGDLSVYWYQQSLDQGLQFLIQYYNGEERAKGNILERFSAQQFPDLHSELNLSSLELGDSALYFCASSAIGTKVNTQYFGPGTRLTVL.

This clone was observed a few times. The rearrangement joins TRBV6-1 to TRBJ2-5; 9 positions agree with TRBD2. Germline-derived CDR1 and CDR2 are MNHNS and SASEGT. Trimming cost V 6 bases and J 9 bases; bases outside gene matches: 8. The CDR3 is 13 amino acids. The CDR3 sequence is CASRTSGGEAQYF. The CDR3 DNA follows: TGTGCCAGCAGGACTAGCGGCGGGGAGGCCCAGTACTTC.

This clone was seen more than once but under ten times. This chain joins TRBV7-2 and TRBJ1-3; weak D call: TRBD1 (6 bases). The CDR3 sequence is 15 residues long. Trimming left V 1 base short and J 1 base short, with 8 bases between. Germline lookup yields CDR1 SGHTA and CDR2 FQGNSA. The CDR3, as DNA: TGTGCCAGCAGCTTAGACAGGGATTCTGGAAACACCATATATTTT. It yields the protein CASSLDRDSGNTIYF.

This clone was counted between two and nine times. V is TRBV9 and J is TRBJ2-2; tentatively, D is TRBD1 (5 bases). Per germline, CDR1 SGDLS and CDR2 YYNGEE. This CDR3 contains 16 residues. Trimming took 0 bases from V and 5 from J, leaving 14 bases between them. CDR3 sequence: CASSVAVGQVTGELFF. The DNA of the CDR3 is TGTGCCAGCAGCGTAGCGGTGGGGCAGGTGACCGGGGAGCTGTTTTTT.

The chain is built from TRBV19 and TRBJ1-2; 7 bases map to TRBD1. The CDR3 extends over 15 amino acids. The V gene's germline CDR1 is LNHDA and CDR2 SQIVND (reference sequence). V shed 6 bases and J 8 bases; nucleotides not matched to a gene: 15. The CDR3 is CASRSSGTAIRGYTF. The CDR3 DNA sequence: TGTGCCAGTAGGTCCTCCGGGACAGCCATCAGAGGCTACACCTTC.

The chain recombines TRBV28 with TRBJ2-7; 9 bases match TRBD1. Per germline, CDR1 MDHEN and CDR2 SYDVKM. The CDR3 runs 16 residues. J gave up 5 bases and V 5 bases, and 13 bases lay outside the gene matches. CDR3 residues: CASSEVPGQGSHEQYF. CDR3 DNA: TGTGCCAGCAGTGAGGTGCCGGGACAGGGAAGCCACGAGCAGTACTTC.

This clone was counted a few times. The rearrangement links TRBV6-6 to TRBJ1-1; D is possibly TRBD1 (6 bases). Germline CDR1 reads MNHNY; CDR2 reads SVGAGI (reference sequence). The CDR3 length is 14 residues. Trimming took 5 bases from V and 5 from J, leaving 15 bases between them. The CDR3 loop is CASSRAGARTEAFF. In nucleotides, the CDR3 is TGTGCCAGCAGTCGTGCGGGGGCGAGAACTGAAGCTTTCTTT.

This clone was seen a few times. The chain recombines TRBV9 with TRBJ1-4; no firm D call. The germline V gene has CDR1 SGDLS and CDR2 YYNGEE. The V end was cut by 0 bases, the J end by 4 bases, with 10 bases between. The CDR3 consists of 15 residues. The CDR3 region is CASSVDVGYNEKLFF. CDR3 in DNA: TGTGCCAGCAGCGTAGACGTGGGGTATAATGAAAAACTGTTTTTT.

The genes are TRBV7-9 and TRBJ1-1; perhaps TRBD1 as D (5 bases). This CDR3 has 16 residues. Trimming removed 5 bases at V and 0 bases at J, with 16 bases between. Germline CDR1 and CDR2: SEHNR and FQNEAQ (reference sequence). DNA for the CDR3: TGTGCCAGCAGCCCGCTTAGGGGACCGCTGAACACTGAAGCTTTCTTT. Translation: CASSPLRGPLNTEAFF.

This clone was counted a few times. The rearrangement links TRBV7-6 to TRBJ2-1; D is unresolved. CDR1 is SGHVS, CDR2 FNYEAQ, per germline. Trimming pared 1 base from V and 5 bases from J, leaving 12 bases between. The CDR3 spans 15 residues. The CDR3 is CASSLVSGRDNEQFF. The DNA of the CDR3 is TGTGCCAGCAGCTTAGTTAGTGGCCGTGACAATGAGCAGTTCTTC.

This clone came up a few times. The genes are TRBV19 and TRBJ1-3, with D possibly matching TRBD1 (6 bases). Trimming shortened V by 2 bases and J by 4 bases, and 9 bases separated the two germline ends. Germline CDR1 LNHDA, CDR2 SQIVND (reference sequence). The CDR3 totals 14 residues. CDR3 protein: CASSILGQGNTIYF. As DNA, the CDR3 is TGTGCCAGTAGTATACTGGGACAAGGAAACACCATATATTTT.

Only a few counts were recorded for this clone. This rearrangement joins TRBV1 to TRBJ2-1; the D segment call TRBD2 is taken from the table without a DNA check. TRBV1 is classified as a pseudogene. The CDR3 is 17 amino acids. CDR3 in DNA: TGCACCAGCAGCCACTGTGGCCTAGCGGGAAACCACAATGAGCAGTTCTTC. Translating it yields CTSSHCGLAGNHNEQFF.

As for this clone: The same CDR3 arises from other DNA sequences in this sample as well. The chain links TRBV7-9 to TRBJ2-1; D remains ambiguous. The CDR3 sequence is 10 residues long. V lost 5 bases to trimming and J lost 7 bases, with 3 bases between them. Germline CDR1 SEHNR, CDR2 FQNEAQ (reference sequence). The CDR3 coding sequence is TGTGCCAGCAGCCGGAATGAGCAGTTCTTC. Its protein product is CASSRNEQFF.

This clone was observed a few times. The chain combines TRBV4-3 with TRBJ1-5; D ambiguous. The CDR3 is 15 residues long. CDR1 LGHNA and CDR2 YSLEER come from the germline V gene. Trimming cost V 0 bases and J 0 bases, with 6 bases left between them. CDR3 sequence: CASSQEGYSNQPQHF. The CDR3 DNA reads TGCGCCAGCAGCCAAGAGGGCTATAGCAATCAGCCCCAGCATTTT.

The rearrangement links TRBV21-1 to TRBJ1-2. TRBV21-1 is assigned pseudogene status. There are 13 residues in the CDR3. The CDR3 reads CASSEDTNYGYTF. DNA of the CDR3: TGTGCCAGCAGTGAGGATACTAACTATGGCTACACCTTC.